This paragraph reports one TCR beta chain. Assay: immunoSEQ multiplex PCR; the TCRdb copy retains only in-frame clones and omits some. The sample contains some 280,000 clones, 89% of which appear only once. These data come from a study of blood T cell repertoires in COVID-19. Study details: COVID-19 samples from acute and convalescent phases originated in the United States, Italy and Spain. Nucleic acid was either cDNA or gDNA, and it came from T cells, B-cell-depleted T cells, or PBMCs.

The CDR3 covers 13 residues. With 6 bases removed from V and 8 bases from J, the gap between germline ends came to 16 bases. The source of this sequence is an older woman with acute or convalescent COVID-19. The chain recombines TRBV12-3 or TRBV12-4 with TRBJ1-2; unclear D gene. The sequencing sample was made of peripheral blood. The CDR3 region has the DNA TGTGCCAGCAGCACCCGGAGGGCGCGGGGCTACACCTTC. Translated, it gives CASSTRRARGYTF.